Following are 10 T cell receptor beta chains from one sample sequenced in a study of T cells in Graves' hyperthyroidism and ophthalmopathy. RNA transcripts provided the source from which TCR beta CDR3 regions were amplified. Researchers ran a first-round RT-PCR on the TCR CDR3 using the HTBI primer set. TCRdb called the multiplex PCR reads again in MiXCR, with one record for every CDR3 protein. The sample holds roughly 510,000 distinct CDR3 sequences; 20% are singletons and the top ten take about 30%. Material for sequencing was blood. These receptors all stem from a man in his late teens or twenties with Graves' hyperthyroidism.

Many counts were recorded for this clonotype. The chain uses TRBV12-3 or TRBV12-4 and TRBJ2-5, with a weak D call TRBD2 (5 bases). V lost 7 bases and J 1 base, leaving 13 bases between the germline ends. CDR3 size: 14 residues. CDR3 region: CASNLGEPQETQYF. The DNA of the CDR3 is TGTGCCAGCAACTTGGGAGAGCCCCAAGAGACCCAGTACTTC.

This clonotype has at least ten counts. The chain joins TRBV12-5 to TRBJ2-7, with 9 bases matching TRBD1. Trimming removed 5 bases from V and 3 bases from J; junction bases left unmatched: 5. Germline-derived CDR1 and CDR2 are LGHNT and FRNRAP. The CDR3 covers 14 residues. The CDR3, as DNA: TGTGCTAGTGGTACCGGGACAGGGTTCTACGAGCAGTACTTC. Its protein is CASGTGTGFYEQYF.

This clonotype was seen repeatedly, ten times or more. The genes are TRBV6-5 and TRBJ1-2; tentative D call: TRBD1 (5 bases). The CDR3 runs to 15 residues. In germline, CDR1 is MNHEY, CDR2 SVGAGI. The ends were cut back, 1 base at V and 7 bases at J, with 16 bases in the middle. The CDR3 loop reads CASSYFRRVEVGYTF. The DNA of the CDR3 is TGTGCCAGCAGTTACTTTCGCAGGGTCGAGGTTGGCTACACCTTC.

As to this clonotype: A much larger clone lies a single base off, so this may be a read error. The gene calls are TRBV7-8 and TRBJ2-7; D perhaps matches TRBD2 (5 bases). This CDR3 contains 14 residues. Germline assignment: CDR1 SGHVS and CDR2 FQNEAQ. Here the CDR3 reads CASSLSGASYEQCF. As DNA, the CDR3 is TGTGCCAGCAGCTTGAGCGGTGCCTCCTACGAGCAGTGCTTC.

This clonotype was observed many times. The chain has TRBV7-8 and TRBJ2-5; 10 bases are shared with TRBD2. Trimming cost V 6 bases and J 5 bases; bases outside gene matches: 6. This CDR3 spans 14 amino acids. Germline assignment: CDR1 SGHVS and CDR2 FQNEAQ. The CDR3, as DNA: TGTGCCAGCAGGGAGCGGGGGGGCGGGGAGACCCAGTACTTC. It specifies CASRERGGGETQYF. The full variable domain, completed using reference TRBV7-8 and TRBJ2-5, is GAGVSQSPRYKVAKRGQDVALRCDPISGHVSLFWYQQALGQGPEFLTYFQNEAQLDKSGLPSDRFFAERPEGSVSTLKIQRTQQEDSAVYLCASRERGGGETQYFGPGTRLLVL.

This clonotype was seen at least ten times. V is TRBV6-4 and J is TRBJ2-2; TRBD1 aligns across 8 bases. CDR3 length: 17 amino acids. The V segment lost 8 bases and the J segment 5 bases; nucleotides outside the gene matches: 16. In germline, CDR1 is MRHNA, CDR2 SNTAGT. The CDR3 nucleotides read TGTGCCAGCCTGAGTCGAGGACAGGGCAACCCTACCGGGGAGCTGTTTTTT. Translating it yields CASLSRGQGNPTGELFF.

As regards this clonotype: It may be a read error: a sequence one base away is much more abundant. V usage is TRBV4-1 and J usage is TRBJ1-1; 10 bases agree with TRBD1. Germline CDR1 reads MGHRA; CDR2 reads YSYEKL. This CDR3 comprises 19 residues. This chain's CDR3 is CASSHYLAGQGLGDTDAFF. In DNA, the CDR3 is TGCGCCAGCAGCCATTATTTAGCGGGACAGGGGCTGGGGGACACTGATGCTTTCTTT.

This clonotype has ten or more counts. V usage is TRBV10-3 and J usage is TRBJ2-5; 10 positions agree with TRBD2. J lost 4 bases, V lost 3 bases, and 8 bases had no gene match. CDR1 and CDR2 (germline): ENHRY, SYGVKD. CDR3 length: 16 amino acids. CDR3 nucleotide sequence: TGTGCCATCAGTGATACAGGGACTAGCGCGTTAGAGACCCAGTACTTC. Translation gives CAISDTGTSALETQYF.

This clonotype was detected many times. The gene calls are TRBV11-1 and TRBJ1-1; 8 nucleotides match TRBD1. This CDR3 has 16 residues. V lost 6 bases and J lost 1; bases outside the gene matches: 10. Germline CDR1 reads SGHAT; CDR2 reads FQDESV (reference sequence). The CDR3, as DNA: TGTGCCAGCAGTCATACCACGGGACAGGCGAACACTGAAGCTTTCTTT. Translated, it gives CASSHTTGQANTEAFF.

The CDR3 DNA is TGCAGTGCTAGAGCCCGGACAGGCAAGGGCGAGCAGTACTTC. This gives the protein CSARARTGKGEQYF. V usage is TRBV20-1 and J usage is TRBJ2-7; 7 positions agree with TRBD1. CDR3 length equals 14 residues. The germline V gene encodes CDR1 DFQATT and CDR2 SNEGSKA (reference sequence). J gave up 6 bases and V 1 base, and 9 bases lay outside the gene matches.